The source of this TCR beta chain is a study of multiple sclerosis patients with progressive multifocal leukoencephalopathy. Overall study results and limits: In most PML patients, TRB repertoires appeared less diverse by entropy.

Time point in this sample: 12 to 13 months of natalizumab therapy. Trimming removed 5 bases from V and 9 bases from J; junction bases left unmatched: 4. Germline values: CDR1 PRHDT, CDR2 FYEKMQ (reference sequence). The CDR3 runs 14 residues. Clones were read by immunoSEQ multiplex PCR, and TCRdb kept only the in-frame ones, dropping some. This sample carries under 30,000 clones, approximately 89% of them seen once, and the ten largest clones take 2% to 2.5%. Of note for this clone: Its antigen is undetermined.

This receptor was identified in a man aged 25 to 45 with multiple sclerosis. This specimen was PBMCs, taken from a patient treated with natalizumab. The chain has TRBV13 and TRBJ2-1; TRBD2 aligns across 13 bases. The chain's CDR3 is CASSGTSGKSEQFF. The CDR3 bases are TGTGCCAGCAGCGGGACTAGCGGGAAGAGTGAGCAGTTCTTC.